This T cell receptor (beta chain) derives from a study of neurological immune-mediated disorders. Study-wide results and limits: The greatest degree of TCR clonal expansion was observed in HTLV-1-associated myelopathy, with the lowest in multiple sclerosis, below that of healthy controls. The study found no CDR3 amino acid sequences shared by expanded clones across subjects, suggesting private repertoires in all groups.

Notes on this clonotype: Its antigen is still unknown. One end of the junction varies from germline; a read error may be responsible.

The cDNA was generated by 5'RACE with 10-nucleotide random UMIs. TCRdb analysed the 5' RACE reads with MiXCR anew, one entry per CDR3 protein. The sample has 50,000 or so distinct CDR3 sequences, more than 20% seen once. The CDR3 spans 15 residues. The V gene's germline CDR1 is SEHNR and CDR2 FQNEAQ (reference sequence). The sample was PBMCs. This receptor was obtained from a woman in her 70s in good health. V gene TRBV7-9 combines with J gene TRBJ2-7; D possibly matches TRBD1 or TRBD2 (5 bases each). The CDR3 loop reads CASSHGGRSSYERYF. The CDR3 nucleotides read TGTGCCAGCAGCCATGGGGGACGCAGCTCCTACGAGCGGTACTTC. The entire variable domain, with the rest obtained from reference TRBV7-9 and TRBJ2-7, is as follows: DTGVSQNPRHKITKRGQNVTFRCDPISEHNRLYWYRQTLGQGPEFLTYFQNEAQLEKSRLLSDRFSAERPKGSFSTLEIQRTEQGDSAMYLCASSHGGRSSYERYFGPGTRLTVT.